Listed below are T cell receptor beta chains from one sample, sequenced in a study of blood T cell repertoires in COVID-19. Repertoires were generated with immunoSEQ multiplex PCR, while TCRdb's copy carries only in-frame clones and drops some. This sample has approximately 140,000 clones, with around 81% found just once. Sequencing was done on a sample of peripheral blood. The receptors shown here come from a man in his 60s with active or convalescent COVID-19. Each CDR3 is given with its conserved first and last residue. The order of the fields is CDR3 length, clone size, V gene, J gene, D gene, CDR3 DNA, CDR3 protein. The D gene is left open where the match is weak. Clone size is given for some rows only: seen once, a few or many times, or a class if the clone is expanded.

CDR3 length: 15; clone size: .; V gene: TRBV7-8; J gene: TRBJ2-1; D gene: TRBD2; CDR3 DNA: TGTGCCAGCAAACAACGGGGGGGACTTGGAAATGAGCAGTTCTTC; CDR3 protein: CASKQRGGLGNEQFF
CDR3 length: 16; clone size: .; V gene: TRBV2; J gene: TRBJ2-7; D gene: TRBD2; CDR3 DNA: TGTGCCAGCAGTGAAGGACTAGCGGGATTAGACTACGAGCAGTACTTC; CDR3 protein: CASSEGLAGLDYEQYF
CDR3 length: 14; clone size: once; V gene: TRBV14; J gene: TRBJ2-5; D gene: .; CDR3 DNA: TGTGCCAGCAGCCAAGATCGGCTAGTGGGGACCCAGTACTTC; CDR3 protein: CASSQDRLVGTQYF
CDR3 length: 14; clone size: once; V gene: TRBV28; J gene: TRBJ1-2; D gene: TRBD1; CDR3 DNA: TGTGCCAGCAGGGCGGGACAGGGGGTGTTTGGCTACACCTTC; CDR3 protein: CASRAGQGVFGYTF
CDR3 length: 17; clone size: once; V gene: TRBV18; J gene: TRBJ2-1; D gene: TRBD2; CDR3 DNA: TGTGCCAGCTCACAGGGACTAGCGGGAGGAGGGTACAATGAGCAGTTCTTC; CDR3 protein: CASSQGLAGGGYNEQFF
CDR3 length: 15; clone size: .; V gene: TRBV6-5; J gene: TRBJ1-6; D gene: .; CDR3 DNA: TGTGCCAGCAGAAAAACCGGGTTGAGGAATTCACCCCTCCACTTT; CDR3 protein: CASRKTGLRNSPLHF
CDR3 length: 16; clone size: few; V gene: TRBV24-1; J gene: TRBJ1-4; D gene: TRBD1; CDR3 DNA: TGTGCCACCAGTGATCCGGGACAGGGTTCTGGTGAAAAACTGTTTTTT; CDR3 protein: CATSDPGQGSGEKLFF
CDR3 length: 17; clone size: .; V gene: TRBV19; J gene: TRBJ2-1; D gene: TRBD2; CDR3 DNA: TGTGCCAGTAGTATAGACTGGACTAGCGGGAGGAACAATGAGCAGTTCTTC; CDR3 protein: CASSIDWTSGRNNEQFF
CDR3 length: 17; clone size: few; V gene: TRBV4-2; J gene: TRBJ2-7; D gene: .; CDR3 DNA: TGTGCCAGCAGCCAAGGGGACTGGAGACCGGGCCCCTACGAGCAGTACTTC; CDR3 protein: CASSQGDWRPGPYEQYF
CDR3 length: 13; clone size: .; V gene: TRBV2; J gene: TRBJ2-1; D gene: .; CDR3 DNA: TGTGCCAGCAGTAAGGACTGGGACAATGAGCAGTTCTTC; CDR3 protein: CASSKDWDNEQFF
CDR3 length: 17; clone size: .; V gene: TRBV28; J gene: TRBJ2-6; D gene: .; CDR3 DNA: TGTGCCAGCAGTTTAGGATTAATGAGGACTGGGGCCAACGTCCTGACTTTC; CDR3 protein: CASSLGLMRTGANVLTF
CDR3 length: 16; clone size: .; V gene: TRBV27; J gene: TRBJ1-2; D gene: TRBD1; CDR3 DNA: TGTGCCAGCAGTTTATATGCGGACAGGGGCGGATATGGCTACACCTTC; CDR3 protein: CASSLYADRGGYGYTF
CDR3 length: 14; clone size: .; V gene: TRBV19; J gene: TRBJ2-2; D gene: TRBD2; CDR3 DNA: TGTGCCAGTAGTATTCTACTAGCGGCCGGGGAGCTGTTTTTT; CDR3 protein: CASSILLAAGELFF
CDR3 length: 12; clone size: .; V gene: TRBV6-2/TRBV6-3; J gene: TRBJ2-5; D gene: .; CDR3 DNA: TGTGCCAGCAGTTATCGCGGAGAGACCCAGTACTTC; CDR3 protein: CASSYRGETQYF
CDR3 length: 15; clone size: once; V gene: TRBV19; J gene: TRBJ2-7; D gene: TRBD2; CDR3 DNA: TGTGCCAGTAGAAGCCGGACTAGCGGGAGCTACGAGCAGTACTTC; CDR3 protein: CASRSRTSGSYEQYF
CDR3 length: 15; clone size: .; V gene: TRBV18; J gene: TRBJ2-1; D gene: TRBD2; CDR3 DNA: TGTGCCAGCTCACCAAAGCTAGCGGGAGACAATGAGCAGTTCTTC; CDR3 protein: CASSPKLAGDNEQFF
CDR3 length: 13; clone size: .; V gene: TRBV30; J gene: TRBJ2-7; D gene: TRBD2; CDR3 DNA: TGTGCGTGGGAGAGAGGGAGGGTGTACGAGCAGTACTTC; CDR3 protein: CAWERGRVYEQYF
CDR3 length: 15; clone size: .; V gene: TRBV9; J gene: TRBJ1-2; D gene: TRBD1; CDR3 DNA: TGTGCCAGCAGCGTAGCGGGACAGGGTGTGTATGGCTACACCTTC; CDR3 protein: CASSVAGQGVYGYTF
CDR3 length: 14; clone size: .; V gene: TRBV15; J gene: TRBJ1-2; D gene: .; CDR3 DNA: TGTGCCACCAGCAGTCTTGGGGCGGGAGGAGGCTACACCTTC; CDR3 protein: CATSSLGAGGGYTF
CDR3 length: 13; clone size: .; V gene: TRBV12-3/TRBV12-4; J gene: TRBJ2-5; D gene: .; CDR3 DNA: TGTGCCAGCAGTCTTAACCGGGGAGAGACCCAGTACTTC; CDR3 protein: CASSLNRGETQYF
CDR3 length: 17; clone size: .; V gene: TRBV7-3; J gene: TRBJ2-1; D gene: TRBD2; CDR3 DNA: TGTGCCAGCAGCTTATCCGGCAGGCGGACTAGCTACAATGAGCAGTTCTTC; CDR3 protein: CASSLSGRRTSYNEQFF
CDR3 length: 15; clone size: .; V gene: TRBV5-1; J gene: TRBJ2-3; D gene: .; CDR3 DNA: TGCGCCAGCCGTGGACAGCCCCGGAGTACAGATACGCAGTATTTT; CDR3 protein: CASRGQPRSTDTQYF
CDR3 length: 13; clone size: .; V gene: TRBV28; J gene: TRBJ1-2; D gene: .; CDR3 DNA: TGTGCCAGCAGTTTAGCAGGAGGGATCGGCTACACCTTC; CDR3 protein: CASSLAGGIGYTF
CDR3 length: 15; clone size: .; V gene: TRBV3-1/TRBV3-2; J gene: TRBJ2-1; D gene: TRBD2; CDR3 DNA: TGTGCCAGCACCCCCCAGCGGGAAACTTACAATGAGCAGTTCTTC; CDR3 protein: CASTPQRETYNEQFF
CDR3 length: 16; clone size: .; V gene: TRBV3-1/TRBV3-2; J gene: TRBJ2-5; D gene: TRBD2; CDR3 DNA: TGTGCCAGCACAGTCTCTACTAGCGTAGACCAAGAGACCCAGTACTTC; CDR3 protein: CASTVSTSVDQETQYF
CDR3 length: 15; clone size: .; V gene: TRBV5-6; J gene: TRBJ2-3; D gene: .; CDR3 DNA: TGTGCCAGCGGCCAGGGAGGCTCGCACACAGATACGCAGTATTTT; CDR3 protein: CASGQGGSHTDTQYF
CDR3 length: 15; clone size: .; V gene: TRBV5-1; J gene: TRBJ1-2; D gene: .; CDR3 DNA: TGCGCCAGCAGCTTAGGGGCGGCAGACTTCTATGGCTACACCTTC; CDR3 protein: CASSLGAADFYGYTF
CDR3 length: 16; clone size: .; V gene: TRBV7-9; J gene: TRBJ2-5; D gene: .; CDR3 DNA: TGTGCCAGCAGCTACCGGATGCAACAGGGATCGGAGACCCAGTACTTC; CDR3 protein: CASSYRMQQGSETQYF
CDR3 length: 14; clone size: .; V gene: TRBV25-1; J gene: TRBJ2-1; D gene: .; CDR3 DNA: TGTGCCAGCAGTGACCCGGGACTTATCGATGAGCAGTTCTTC; CDR3 protein: CASSDPGLIDEQFF
CDR3 length: 13; clone size: .; V gene: TRBV4-3; J gene: TRBJ1-4; D gene: .; CDR3 DNA: TGCGCCAGCAGCCCGAGGGGGGGCGAGAAACTGTTTTTT; CDR3 protein: CASSPRGGEKLFF
CDR3 length: 15; clone size: once; V gene: TRBV7-8; J gene: TRBJ1-1; D gene: .; CDR3 DNA: TGTGCCAGCAGCTCGCCTAAGGGACAAGTTTCTGAAGCTTTCTTT; CDR3 protein: CASSSPKGQVSEAFF
CDR3 length: 13; clone size: .; V gene: TRBV28; J gene: TRBJ2-1; D gene: .; CDR3 DNA: TGTGCCAGCGCCCAGGGGGGAGTCAATGAGCAGTTCTTC; CDR3 protein: CASAQGGVNEQFF
CDR3 length: 14; clone size: .; V gene: TRBV3-1/TRBV3-2; J gene: TRBJ2-3; D gene: .; CDR3 DNA: TGTGCCAGCAGCCAAGTCCTAGCAGAAGATACGCAGTATTTT; CDR3 protein: CASSQVLAEDTQYF
CDR3 length: 14; clone size: .; V gene: TRBV9; J gene: TRBJ2-3; D gene: .; CDR3 DNA: TGTGCCAGCAGCGTAGACTACTTCACAGATACGCAGTATTTT; CDR3 protein: CASSVDYFTDTQYF
CDR3 length: 16; clone size: .; V gene: TRBV5-1; J gene: TRBJ1-3; D gene: .; CDR3 DNA: TGCGCCAGCAGCTTGCACGGGGAGAGCTCTGGAAACACCATATATTTT; CDR3 protein: CASSLHGESSGNTIYF
CDR3 length: 11; clone size: few; V gene: TRBV5-4; J gene: TRBJ2-7; D gene: .; CDR3 DNA: TGTGCCACCCAGGAACTGGGTGAGCAGTACTTC; CDR3 protein: CATQELGEQYF
CDR3 length: 19; clone size: .; V gene: TRBV9; J gene: TRBJ2-6; D gene: .; CDR3 DNA: TGTGCCAGCAGCGCGAGGGGGACGTCCAGGGCCCCAGGGGCCAACGTCCTGACTTTC; CDR3 protein: CASSARGTSRAPGANVLTF
CDR3 length: 17; clone size: .; V gene: TRBV28; J gene: TRBJ2-1; D gene: TRBD2; CDR3 DNA: TGTGCCATCATCGGGACTAGCGGGCTAAGCTCCTACAATGAGCAGTTCTTC; CDR3 protein: CAIIGTSGLSSYNEQFF
CDR3 length: 19; clone size: .; V gene: TRBV19; J gene: TRBJ1-1; D gene: TRBD1; CDR3 DNA: TGTGCCAGTAGTATAGATCCCGCGACAGGGGGCGTATTGGACACTGAAGCTTTCTTT; CDR3 protein: CASSIDPATGGVLDTEAFF
CDR3 length: 14; clone size: .; V gene: TRBV2; J gene: TRBJ2-7; D gene: TRBD1; CDR3 DNA: TGTGCCAGTCGCCGGGGACAGGGTTTAATCGAGCAGTACTTC; CDR3 protein: CASRRGQGLIEQYF
CDR3 length: 14; clone size: .; V gene: TRBV7-2; J gene: TRBJ1-1; D gene: .; CDR3 DNA: TGTGCCAGCAGCTTAGCGAGGGAGAGCACTGAAGCTTTCTTT; CDR3 protein: CASSLARESTEAFF
CDR3 length: 12; clone size: few; V gene: TRBV28; J gene: TRBJ1-5; D gene: .; CDR3 DNA: TGTGCCAGCAGTCCCCTCAATCAGCCCCAGCATTTT; CDR3 protein: CASSPLNQPQHF
CDR3 length: 13; clone size: .; V gene: TRBV28; J gene: TRBJ1-1; D gene: .; CDR3 DNA: TGTGCCAGCAGCCTCCGGGACACCCTCAAAGCTTTCTTT; CDR3 protein: CASSLRDTLKAFF
CDR3 length: 14; clone size: .; V gene: TRBV5-1; J gene: TRBJ1-2; D gene: .; CDR3 DNA: TGCGCCAGCAGCGGACAGTCAGCTAACTATGGCTACACCTTC; CDR3 protein: CASSGQSANYGYTF